The 30 T cell receptor beta chains below all came from one sample that was sequenced in a study of shared clonotypes between healthy human individuals. Selected positively for CCR7 and CD45RO-negative, naive CD8 cells excluded terminally differentiated effector memory CD45RA+ cells. The assay was immunoSEQ multiplex PCR, and TCRdb's table has in-frame clones only and misses some. The sample includes roughly 2,000,000 clones, approximately 94% of them seen just once. The sequencing sample was made of naive CD8+ T cells sorted from blood. Source of these receptors: a man between 18 and 29 years old in good health.

The chain joins TRBV19 to TRBJ1-1, with D possibly matching TRBD1 (5 bases). Germline V lookup: CDR1 LNHDA, CDR2 SQIVND (reference sequence). The CDR3 sequence is 14 residues long. Trimming shortened V by 3 bases and J by 0 bases, and 8 bases separated the two germline ends. The CDR3 DNA reads TGTGCCAGTAGTATCTCGGACATGAACACTGAAGCTTTCTTT. Its translation is CASSISDMNTEAFF. The full variable domain, rest sourced from reference TRBV19 and TRBJ1-1, is DGGITQSPKYLFRKEGQNVTLSCEQNLNHDAMYWYRQDPGQGLRLIYYSQIVNDFQKGDIAEGYSVSREKKESFPLTVTSAQKNPTAFYLCASSISDMNTEAFFGQGTRLTVV.

The genes are TRBV2 and TRBJ1-5; no clear D. The CDR3 has 15 residues. Trimming shortened V by 0 bases and J by 2 bases, and 8 bases separated the two germline ends. Germline V gene data show CDR1 as SNHLY and CDR2 as FYNNEI. CDR3 loop: CASSEALLGNQPQHF. The CDR3 region has the DNA TGTGCCAGCAGTGAAGCGCTTCTGGGCAATCAGCCCCAGCATTTT.

This clone showed up just once. J is TRBJ2-1 and V is TRBV7-9, with TRBD2 identical over 12 bases. The junction had 6 bases not matched to a gene; V was cut back by 5 bases and J by 16 bases. CDR1 is SEHNR, CDR2 FQNEAQ, per germline (reference sequence). This CDR3 spans 12 amino acids. CDR3: CASSILAGGGFF. The DNA for the CDR3 is TGTGCCAGCAGCATACTAGCGGGAGGTGGATTCTTC.

V usage is TRBV9 and J usage is TRBJ2-7, with 11 bases matching TRBD2. The CDR3 contains 16 residues. Germline V lookup: CDR1 SGDLS, CDR2 YYNGEE. Trimming at V came to 3 bases and at J to 5 bases, leaving 10 bases not matched to a gene. The CDR3 loop is CASSGRLAGPPDEQYF. In nucleotides, the CDR3 is TGTGCCAGCAGCGGCCGACTAGCGGGACCTCCCGACGAGCAGTACTTC.

This clone was counted only a few times. The chain joins TRBV11-2 to TRBJ1-1; D is ambiguous. The CDR3 sequence is 11 residues long. Trimming took 1 base from V and 7 from J, leaving 4 bases between them. Per the germline V gene, CDR1 is SGHAT and CDR2 is FQNNGV. The chain's CDR3 is CASSLVGEAFF. The CDR3 DNA follows: TGTGCCAGCAGCTTAGTTGGTGAAGCTTTCTTT.

The chain employs TRBV5-6 and TRBJ2-3; 9 bases match TRBD2. Trimming took 1 base from V and 5 from J; bases not matched to a gene: 14. The CDR3 extends over 18 amino acids. Germline CDR1 SGHDT, CDR2 YYEEEE. In DNA, the CDR3 is TGTGCCAGCAGCTTGTTTGGTGCGGCGGGGGGGCCAGAAGATACGCAGTATTTT. Amino acid sequence: CASSLFGAAGGPEDTQYF. The variable domain in full, with the rest retrieved from reference TRBV5-6 and TRBJ2-3, is DAGVTQSPTHLIKTRGQQVTLRCSPKSGHDTVSWYQQALGQGPQFIFQYYEEEERQRGNFPDRFSGHQFPNYSSELNVNALLLGDSALYLCASSLFGAAGGPEDTQYFGPGTRLTVL.

This rearrangement joins TRBV9 to TRBJ2-1; 7 bases agree with TRBD1. This CDR3 is built from 14 residues. Germline CDR1 reads SGDLS; CDR2 reads YYNGEE. V shed 3 bases, J shed 9 bases, and the junction held 9 bases outside the gene matches. CDR3 amino acids: CASSASGQMSEQFF. CDR3 in DNA: TGTGCCAGCAGCGCCTCGGGACAGATGAGTGAGCAGTTCTTC.

The chain recombines TRBV10-2 with TRBJ2-7, with TRBD2 as a possible D gene (5 bases). CDR1 and CDR2 from the germline V gene are WSHSY and SAAADI. The CDR3 runs to 16 residues. V dropped 4 bases and J dropped 4 bases, with 20 bases sitting between them. The CDR3 bases are TGCGCCAGCAGTGCAATACAACGGGATAGGAGATACGAGCAGTACTTC. Residues: CASSAIQRDRRYEQYF.

This rearrangement joins TRBV28 to TRBJ1-5, with 9 bases matching TRBD1. V shed 5 bases, J shed 6 bases, and the junction held 11 bases outside the gene matches. The CDR3 runs 16 residues. Germline V gene sequence: CDR1 MDHEN, CDR2 SYDVKM. CDR3 nucleotides: TGTGCCAGCAGTAAAACCGGGACAGGGTTTGCTCAGCCCCAGCATTTT. Translated: CASSKTGTGFAQPQHF. The full variable domain, its missing parts supplied by reference TRBV28 and TRBJ1-5, is DVKVTQSSRYLVKRTGEKVFLECVQDMDHENMFWYRQDPGLGLRLIYFSYDVKMKEKGDIPEGYSVSREKKERFSLILESASTNQTSMYLCASSKTGTGFAQPQHFGDGTRLSIL.

A single count supports this clone. Other DNA variants within this sample encode the same CDR3. The chain's CDR3 is CASSLLNTEAFF. The CDR3 DNA reads as TGTGCCAGCAGCCTATTGAACACTGAAGCTTTCTTT. This chain joins TRBV7-9 and TRBJ1-1; no reliable D call. The CDR3 extends over 12 amino acids. Trimming left V 5 bases short and J 0 bases short, with 4 bases between. Germline CDR1 reads SEHNR; CDR2 reads FQNEAQ (reference sequence).

The chain combines TRBV19 with TRBJ2-5; D is possibly TRBD2 (5 bases). V lost 4 bases and J lost 3, with 9 bases in between. The CDR3 extends over 13 amino acids. Germline V CDR1 and CDR2: LNHDA, SQIVND (reference sequence). The CDR3 spells CASSTDYEETQYF. CDR3 nucleotides: TGTGCCAGTAGTACCGACTACGAAGAGACCCAGTACTTC. The whole variable domain, remainder taken from reference TRBV19 and TRBJ2-5, is DGGITQSPKYLFRKEGQNVTLSCEQNLNHDAMYWYRQDPGQGLRLIYYSQIVNDFQKGDIAEGYSVSREKKESFPLTVTSAQKNPTAFYLCASSTDYEETQYFGPGTRLLVL.

The chain is built from TRBV7-8 and TRBJ2-3, with 14 bases matching TRBD2. Trimming took 1 base from V and 3 from J; bases not matched to a gene: 0. CDR1 is SGHVS, CDR2 FQNEAQ, per germline. The CDR3 runs 16 residues. This CDR3 is CASSLGTSGRTDTQYF. The CDR3 DNA is TGTGCCAGCAGCTTAGGGACTAGCGGGAGGACAGATACGCAGTATTTT.

This chain joins TRBV7-2 and TRBJ2-7; 11 nucleotides agree with TRBD2. The CDR3 sequence is 16 residues long. CDR1 is SGHTA and CDR2 is FQGNSA in the germline V gene. Trimming cost V 5 bases and J 4 bases; bases outside gene matches: 10. CDR3 DNA sequence: TGTGCCAGCAGCGTTCGCGGGACTAGCGGTCTATACGAGCAGTACTTC. It encodes CASSVRGTSGLYEQYF. The whole variable domain, filled in from reference TRBV7-2 and TRBJ2-7, reads GAGVSQSPSNKVTEKGKDVELRCDPISGHTALYWYRQSLGQGLEFLIYFQGNSAPDKSGLPSDRFSAERTGGSVSTLTIQRTQQEDSAVYLCASSVRGTSGLYEQYFGPGTRLTVT.

The rearrangement joins TRBV6-1 to TRBJ2-1, with 10 bases fitting TRBD2. J gave up 2 bases and V 1 base, and 8 bases lay outside the gene matches. The CDR3 runs 18 residues. CDR1 MNHNS and CDR2 SASEGT come from the germline V gene. CDR3 sequence reads: CASSEDSSSGSPYNEQFF. In nucleotides, the CDR3 is TGTGCCAGCAGTGAAGACAGTTCTAGCGGGAGTCCCTACAATGAGCAGTTCTTC.

The V gene is TRBV2, the J gene TRBJ2-1, with D possibly called TRBD1 or TRBD2 (7 bases each). There are 14 residues in the CDR3. V was trimmed by 5 bases and J by 9 bases, leaving 17 bases between them. From germline, CDR1 is SNHLY and CDR2 FYNNEI. This CDR3 is CASSPAGGESEQFF. DNA of the CDR3: TGTGCCAGCAGTCCAGCAGGGGGGGAAAGTGAGCAGTTCTTC.

The V call is TRBV2, the J call TRBJ2-2; TRBD1 is a possible D gene (6 bases). The ends were cut back, 2 bases at V and 0 bases at J, with 13 bases in the middle. CDR1 and CDR2 (germline): SNHLY, FYNNEI. CDR3 length: 17 residues. The CDR3 DNA is TGTGCCAGCAGTGAATGGGCAGGGGCCCCGAACACCGGGGAGCTGTTTTTT. It translates to CASSEWAGAPNTGELFF. The full variable domain, rest sourced from reference TRBV2 and TRBJ2-2, is EPEVTQTPSHQVTQMGQEVILRCVPISNHLYFYWYRQILGQKVEFLVSFYNNEISEKSEIFDDQFSVERPDGSNFTLKIRSTKLEDSAMYFCASSEWAGAPNTGELFFGEGSRLTVL.

The chain combines TRBV2 with TRBJ1-4, with a weak D call TRBD1 (6 bases). This CDR3 comprises 14 residues. The V end was cut by 4 bases, the J end by 8 bases, with 14 bases between. Germline V lookup: CDR1 SNHLY, CDR2 FYNNEI. CDR3 in DNA: TGTGCCAGCAGTGCGGCAGGGGAAGTAGAAAAACTGTTTTTT. It specifies CASSAAGEVEKLFF.

The chain couples TRBV6-6 to TRBJ1-1; the D is unclear. The CDR3 runs to 15 residues. The V gene's germline CDR1 is MNHNY and CDR2 SVGAGI (reference sequence). Between the trimmed V and J ends, which lost 4 bases and 3 bases, there was a span of 15 bases. CDR3 nucleotides: TGTGCCAGCAGTTCCGGGTTTTTCGAGGACACTGAAGCTTTCTTT. Translation: CASSSGFFEDTEAFF.

The rearrangement joins TRBV6-5 to TRBJ2-5; 7 bases are shared with TRBD1. CDR3 length: 15 residues. CDR1 is MNHEY, CDR2 SVGAGI, per germline. V was pared by 1 base and J by 1 base, with 3 bases of the junction left unmatched. CDR3 in amino acids: CASSYLGQIQETQYF. The CDR3 DNA follows: TGTGCCAGCAGTTACTTGGGACAGATCCAAGAGACCCAGTACTTC.

This chain joins TRBV7-9 and TRBJ2-5; TRBD1 might be the D (5 bases). The CDR3 extends over 17 amino acids. The V gene lost 2 bases and the J gene lost 2 bases, with 18 bases spanning the gap. CDR1 and CDR2 (germline): SEHNR, FQNEAQ (reference sequence). The CDR3 DNA reads TGTGCCAGCAGCTTACCCCGCTCAGGGCCAGAGCAAGAGACCCAGTACTTC. This encodes CASSLPRSGPEQETQYF.

This chain links TRBV6-5 with TRBJ2-7; D uncertain. Germline V gene sequence: CDR1 MNHEY, CDR2 SVGAGI. V was pared by 0 bases and J by 3 bases, with 6 bases between. The length of the CDR3 is 13 residues. The CDR3 DNA reads TGTGCCAGCAGTTACTCGATTCACTACGAGCAGTACTTC. It translates to CASSYSIHYEQYF.

The chain uses TRBV6-5 and TRBJ2-2; D not certain. The CDR3 length is 13 residues. Trimming took off 11 bases at V and 1 base at J, with 11 bases between the two ends. CDR1 is MNHEY and CDR2 is SVGAGI in the germline V gene. The DNA for the CDR3 is TGTGCCTCCGAGGCAGAGAACACCGGGGAGCTGTTTTTT. The encoded protein is CASEAENTGELFF.

This chain connects TRBV5-5 to TRBJ2-1, with 7 nucleotides matching TRBD1. Germline V gives CDR1 SGHKS, CDR2 YYEKEE (reference sequence). Germline trimming cut 1 base from V and 2 bases from J; bases unmatched to any gene: 3. This CDR3 is 15 amino acids long. The CDR3 here is CASSLTGVAYNEQFF. Written as DNA, the CDR3 is TGTGCCAGCAGCTTGACAGGGGTAGCCTACAATGAGCAGTTCTTC.

V and J are TRBV4-1 and TRBJ2-5, with 11 nucleotides matching TRBD2. V gave up 0 bases and J gave up 5 bases; unmatched junction bases: 17. The CDR3 runs 20 residues. Germline lookup yields CDR1 MGHRA and CDR2 YSYEKL. CDR3 nucleotides: TGCGCCAGCAGCCAAGATCGGGTAACTAGCGGGGGCCCCCCGGGGGAGACCCAGTACTTC. Encoded protein: CASSQDRVTSGGPPGETQYF.

As regards this clone: Within the sample, other DNA sequences also encode this same CDR3. V gene TRBV9 combines with J gene TRBJ1-1, with a tentative D call TRBD1 (5 bases). The CDR3 runs to 14 residues. Germline assignment: CDR1 SGDLS and CDR2 YYNGEE. The germline V and J ends were trimmed by 2 bases and 0 bases, with 8 bases remaining between them. CDR3 nucleotides: TGTGCCAGCAGCGTCAGGGCCCTGAACACTGAAGCTTTCTTT. Translated: CASSVRALNTEAFF.

The V and J genes are TRBV7-2 and TRBJ1-1; D possibly corresponds to TRBD1 (5 bases). The V and J ends lost 1 base and 0 bases respectively, with 9 bases between them. Germline loops: CDR1 SGHTA, CDR2 FQGNSA. The CDR3 runs 15 residues. CDR3 coding DNA: TGTGCCAGCAGCTTAGACTGGGGCATGAACACTGAAGCTTTCTTT. Amino acid sequence: CASSLDWGMNTEAFF.

The chain has TRBV5-4 and TRBJ2-7; 8 nucleotides align to TRBD1. The trim removed 4 bases at V and 7 bases at J, leaving 16 bases unmatched. The CDR3 covers 16 residues. Looked up from germline, CDR1 is SGHNT and CDR2 is YYREEE (reference sequence). Here the CDR3 reads CASSPHVAGGFLEQYF. The CDR3 DNA reads TGTGCCAGCAGCCCCCATGTGGCAGGGGGCTTCTTGGAGCAGTACTTC.

V is TRBV28 and J is TRBJ2-1; 13 nucleotides match TRBD2. Germline loops: CDR1 MDHEN, CDR2 SYDVKM. V lost 7 bases and J lost 4; bases outside the gene matches: 4. This CDR3 has 15 amino acids. CDR3 nucleotide sequence: TGTGCCAGCACCTCGACTAGCGGGGGGTACAATGAGCAGTTCTTC. Amino acid sequence: CASTSTSGGYNEQFF.

The chain is built from TRBV7-2 and TRBJ2-4; 8 nucleotides align to TRBD2. The CDR3 runs 15 residues. Germline loops: CDR1 SGHTA, CDR2 FQGNSA. Trimming removed 4 bases from V and 10 bases from J; junction bases left unmatched: 12. The CDR3 region is CASSSAGLGIRIQYF. In DNA, the CDR3 is TGTGCCAGCAGCTCCGCGGGACTAGGGATTCGGATTCAGTACTTC.

The CDR3 coding sequence is TGCGCCAGCAGTGAATCCGTCAGGGGCACTGAAGCTTTCTTT. Translating gives CASSESVRGTEAFF. V is TRBV10-2 and J is TRBJ1-1, with TRBD1 as a possible D gene (6 bases). The CDR3 runs to 14 residues. V was shortened by 3 bases and J by 4 bases, with 12 bases between the two germline ends. Per germline, CDR1 WSHSY and CDR2 SAAADI.